This T cell receptor beta chain was identified during a study of blood T cells in healthy people across ages. Together with a sample-barcoded 5' primer, a J-beta primer mix was included in a second PCR lasting about 7 to 12 cycles. Each TCR beta cDNA got a 12-nucleotide random molecular identifier. TCRdb re-called the 5' RACE reads with MiXCR, one entry per CDR3 protein. Altogether 1.5 million to 2 million distinct CDR3 sequences are present, roughly a third being singletons, with the ten largest covering about 11%. On this clonotype: Its antigen is currently unknown.

Regarding the study as a whole: Both naive CD4+ cell counts and diversity were greater in long-lived donors than in aged donors.

The V end was cut by 6 bases, the J end by 9 bases, with 20 bases between. The V gene's germline CDR1 is MNHEY and CDR2 SMNVEV (reference sequence). The CDR3 has 14 amino acids. This TCR was sampled from a woman in her twenties or thirties in good health. Source material: blood. The genes are TRBV27 and TRBJ1-2; D is ambiguous. The CDR3 here is CASSGRTSGTSYTF. The CDR3 DNA is TGTGCCAGCAGCGGGAGGACCTCAGGAACTAGCTACACCTTC.